The 27 T cell receptor beta chains reported below all come from one sample, sequenced in a study of beta chain features in type 1 diabetes. Study observations and caveats: Across all four CD4+ subsets, people with type 1 diabetes showed modestly shorter TCRB CDR3s.

The isolated RNA, all of it, was reverse transcribed, so expressed TCRB transcripts were what got sequenced. Repertoires were generated with immunoSEQ multiplex PCR, while TCRdb's copy carries only in-frame clones and drops some. Of 640,000 or so clones listed, roughly 13% are singletons. Their antigens are not known. Sequencing used naive CD4+ T cells from blood. All receptors come from a young man with type 1 diabetes.

This sequence joins TRBV11-3 and TRBJ1-4; D is possibly TRBD1 (5 bases). This CDR3 region has 15 residues. Trimming removed 4 bases from V and 8 bases from J, with 17 bases in between. Per the germline V gene, CDR1 is SGHNT and CDR2 is YENEEA. The CDR3 region has the DNA TGTGCCAGCAGCTCACCAAGTGGGACCGGCGAAAAACTGTTTTTT. Translation: CASSSPSGTGEKLFF.

The rearrangement links TRBV15 to TRBJ2-2, with D unresolved. Trimming pared 1 base from V and 6 bases from J, leaving 9 bases between. The CDR3 spans 14 residues. The germline V gene encodes CDR1 LNHNV and CDR2 YYDKDF (reference sequence). CDR3 protein: CATSRVTDSGELFF. CDR3 in DNA: TGTGCCACCAGCAGAGTTACGGATTCCGGGGAGCTGTTTTTT.

There are a few counts of this clone. The chain employs TRBV28 and TRBJ1-5, with 8 bases matching TRBD1. Germline CDR1 and CDR2: MDHEN and SYDVKM. J gave up 7 bases and V 6 bases, and 8 bases lay outside the gene matches. The CDR3 sequence is 14 residues long. CDR3 nucleotides: TGTGCCAGCAGCCACCGACAGGGGCTACAGCCCCAGCATTTT. Protein: CASSHRQGLQPQHF.

This chain uses TRBV7-6 with TRBJ2-4; D unresolved. The CDR3 loop spans 15 amino acids. CDR1 SGHVS and CDR2 FNYEAQ come from the germline V gene. V was pared by 5 bases and J by 9 bases, with 20 bases between. Written as DNA, the CDR3 is TGTGCCAGCAGCAAACAAGCCGACCTGGGTAGCATTCAGTACTTC. Its protein product is CASSKQADLGSIQYF.

The chain combines TRBV5-6 with TRBJ2-7; D unresolved. From germline, CDR1 is SGHDT and CDR2 YYEEEE. Trimming pared 1 base from V and 2 bases from J, leaving 7 bases between. CDR3 length equals 13 residues. CDR3 amino acids: CASSLRPAYEQYF. In nucleotides, the CDR3 is TGTGCCAGCAGCTTGCGACCGGCCTACGAGCAGTACTTC.

V gene TRBV19 combines with J gene TRBJ2-3; the D gene is possibly TRBD1 (6 bases). Deletions cut 1 base from V and 4 bases from J, with 15 bases between. CDR3 length: 16 amino acids. Germline V gene lookup returns CDR1 LNHDA and CDR2 SQIVND (reference sequence). CDR3 in amino acids: CASSIATGSGADTQYF. The CDR3 DNA follows: TGTGCCAGTAGTATAGCGACAGGTTCCGGGGCAGATACGCAGTATTTT.

This clone was seen a handful of times. The chain joins TRBV5-1 to TRBJ1-1, with D possibly being TRBD1 (6 bases). This CDR3 is 15 amino acids long. V gave up 5 bases and J gave up 1 base, with 15 bases separating them. CDR1 is SGHRS and CDR2 is YFSETQ in the germline V gene. The CDR3 nucleotides are TGCGCCAGCAGTTCCGACAGGTTTACGAACACTGAAGCTTTCTTT. Amino acid sequence: CASSSDRFTNTEAFF.

This clone has only a few counts. The J gene is TRBJ2-7, the V gene TRBV4-1, with 10 bases lining up with TRBD1. In germline, CDR1 is MGHRA, CDR2 YSYEKL. V lost 3 bases and J lost 4; bases outside the gene matches: 12. This CDR3 has 17 residues. The CDR3 sequence: CASSQGPGTGELYEQYF. The CDR3 DNA sequence: TGCGCCAGCAGCCAGGGTCCCGGGACAGGGGAATTGTACGAGCAGTACTTC.

This clone occurred a few times. The rearrangement uses TRBV10-1 and TRBJ2-4; possible D gene TRBD1, 6 bases. The germline V and J ends were trimmed by 6 bases and 13 bases, with 10 bases remaining between them. Germline V CDR1 and CDR2: WNHNN, SYGVQD (reference sequence). The CDR3 sequence is 10 residues long. The chain's CDR3 is CASRGAVQYF. In DNA, the CDR3 is TGCGCCAGCAGGGGGGCTGTACAGTACTTC.

V usage is TRBV7-9 and J usage is TRBJ2-5, with TRBD1 as a possible D gene (6 bases). The germline V and J ends were trimmed by 6 bases and 2 bases, with 10 bases remaining between them. The germline V gene encodes CDR1 SEHNR and CDR2 FQNEAQ (reference sequence). CDR3 length: 13 residues. The CDR3 DNA reads as TGTGCCAGCAGTGTACAGGGTCAAGAGACCCAGTACTTC. Its protein product is CASSVQGQETQYF.

The chain links TRBV14 to TRBJ1-2, with 10 bases lining up with TRBD1. Germline trimming cut 4 bases from V and 9 bases from J; bases unmatched to any gene: 11. Germline CDR1 reads SGHDN; CDR2 reads FVKESK. The CDR3 contains 15 residues. The CDR3 DNA follows: TGTGCCAGCAGCCGCTATTCGACAGGGGGCGGGAGCTACACCTTC. Its protein is CASSRYSTGGGSYTF.

The chain links TRBV9 to TRBJ2-6; D possibly uses TRBD1 or TRBD2 (7 bases each). Germline CDR1 and CDR2: SGDLS and YYNGEE. Trimming cost V 0 bases and J 2 bases, with 15 bases left between them. This CDR3 has 18 amino acids. CDR3 DNA sequence: TGTGCCAGCAGCGTAGGGGGAGGGGGCCCCCCTGGGGCCAACGTCCTGACTTTC. Amino acid sequence: CASSVGGGGPPGANVLTF.

J is TRBJ2-5 and V is TRBV18, with D perhaps TRBD2 (5 bases). Judging by the DNA end, TRBJ2-7 fits better; the J call may be wrong. The CDR3 contains 13 residues. Germline V CDR1 and CDR2: KGHSH, LQKENI. CDR3 coding DNA: TGTGCCAGCTCACCGGCGGGCGGGTACGAGCAGTACTTC. Translating gives CASSPAGGYEQYF.

The chain links TRBV9 to TRBJ2-5, with D unresolved. Germline V gene lookup returns CDR1 SGDLS and CDR2 YYNGEE. This CDR3 has 15 amino acids. V lost 4 bases and J 5 bases, leaving 18 bases between the germline ends. The CDR3 nucleotides read TGTGCCAGCAGCCCCACCCCAAGGGTGGGGGAGACCCAGTACTTC. It encodes CASSPTPRVGETQYF.

J is TRBJ2-7 and V is TRBV10-3; 7 bases line up with TRBD2. In germline, CDR1 is ENHRY, CDR2 SYGVKD. The CDR3 loop spans 13 amino acids. After removal of 8 bases from V and 3 bases from J, the junction contained 7 bases not matched to a gene. For the CDR3, the DNA is TGTGCCATCGGGAGGGGAGAGGTCTACGAGCAGTACTTC. It yields the protein CAIGRGEVYEQYF.

The V call is TRBV2, the J call TRBJ2-1, with 9 positions matching TRBD2. There are 14 residues in the CDR3. J was trimmed by 8 bases and V by 4 bases; bases with no gene match: 6. From germline, CDR1 is SNHLY and CDR2 FYNNEI. The CDR3 region has the DNA TGTGCCAGCAGTGGAGCGGGGGGTGGTGATGAGCAGTTCTTC. This gives the protein CASSGAGGGDEQFF.

The chain couples TRBV7-2 to TRBJ1-3, with TRBD1 matching over 7 bases. Looked up from germline, CDR1 is SGHTA and CDR2 is FQGNSA. The CDR3 contains 14 residues. The ends lost 5 bases at V and 4 bases at J; junction bases unmatched: 5. CDR3 region: CASSTDRAGNTIYF. The CDR3 DNA reads TGTGCCAGCAGCACCGACAGGGCAGGAAACACCATATATTTT.

This clone was observed a handful of times. The rearrangement links TRBV7-3 to TRBJ2-2, with D hard to call. Germline CDR1 is SGHTA and CDR2 is FQGTGA. Trimming took off 1 base at V and 4 bases at J, with 7 bases between the two ends. This CDR3 region has 14 residues. For the CDR3, the DNA is TGTGCCAGCAGCTTAATGAGTCCCACCGGGGAGCTGTTTTTT. Residues: CASSLMSPTGELFF.

This chain joins TRBV25-1 and TRBJ1-3; D is perhaps TRBD1 (5 bases). The CDR3 is 15 amino acids. Germline CDR1 reads MGHDK; CDR2 reads SYGVNS. V was trimmed by 7 bases and J by 2 bases, leaving 15 bases between them. CDR3 DNA sequence: TGTGCCAGCACCGCGGAGCAGGGCCCTGGAAACACCATATATTTT. Encoded protein: CASTAEQGPGNTIYF. The variable domain in full, completed from reference TRBV25-1 and TRBJ1-3, reads EADIYQTPRYLVIGTGKKITLECSQTMGHDKMYWYQQDPGMELHLIHYSYGVNSTEKGDLSSESTVSRIRTEHFPLTLESARPSHTSQYLCASTAEQGPGNTIYFGEGSWLTVV.

The chain uses TRBV4-1 and TRBJ2-1; D is undetermined. Trimming took 4 bases from V and 4 from J, leaving 17 bases between them. Germline assignment: CDR1 MGHRA and CDR2 YSYEKL. The CDR3 is 16 amino acids. CDR3: CASSPARQAGYNEQFF. CDR3 nucleotides: TGCGCCAGCAGCCCAGCCAGGCAGGCTGGGTACAATGAGCAGTTCTTC.

V is TRBV5-6 and J is TRBJ1-1; possibly TRBD1 for D (5 bases). V dropped 3 bases and J dropped 8 bases, with 8 bases sitting between them. The germline gives CDR1 SGHDT, CDR2 YYEEEE. This CDR3 spans 11 amino acids. The CDR3 DNA reads as TGTGCCAGCAGCTCGTACAGGGAAGCTTTCTTT. It codes for CASSSYREAFF.

The V call is TRBV11-1, the J call TRBJ2-7; possible D gene TRBD2, 7 bases. This CDR3 contains 14 residues. Trimming took off 5 bases at V and 2 bases at J, with 13 bases between the two ends. Germline CDR1 reads SGHAT; CDR2 reads FQDESV (reference sequence). In DNA, the CDR3 is TGTGCCAGCAGCCCCCGGGGGGCCGCCTACGAGCAGTACTTC. The encoded protein is CASSPRGAAYEQYF.

The rearrangement links TRBV5-6 to TRBJ2-7; a weak D match, TRBD1 (5 bases). The germline V gene has CDR1 SGHDT and CDR2 YYEEEE. V was cut by 3 bases and J by 6 bases, with 19 bases left in between. This CDR3 has 15 amino acids. The CDR3 nucleotides are TGTGCCAGCAGCTGGGCGGCAGGGCAATGGTCCGAGCAGTACTTC. Its protein product is CASSWAAGQWSEQYF.

This clone was detected only a few times. The chain recombines TRBV6-1 with TRBJ2-1; 7 bases align to TRBD2. Germline-derived CDR1 and CDR2 are MNHNS and SASEGT. The CDR3 has 13 residues. The V segment lost 3 bases and the J segment 7 bases; nucleotides outside the gene matches: 3. CDR3 in DNA: TGTGCCAGCAGTGAGCAGGGAGGGAATGAGCAGTTCTTC. It codes for CASSEQGGNEQFF.

The sample holds a few counts of this clone. This chain joins TRBV14 and TRBJ2-7; 10 positions match TRBD1. Germline assignment: CDR1 SGHDN and CDR2 FVKESK. V was pared by 0 bases and J by 2 bases, with 1 base of the junction left unmatched. The CDR3 runs to 15 residues. The CDR3 here is CASSQDDRGPYEQYF. For the CDR3, the DNA is TGTGCCAGCAGCCAAGATGACAGGGGGCCCTACGAGCAGTACTTC.

The rearrangement uses TRBV21-1 and TRBJ1-5. TRBV21-1 is flagged as a pseudogene. This CDR3 is 15 amino acids long. CDR3 protein: CASSKDPDSNQPQHF. As DNA, the CDR3 is TGTGCCAGCAGCAAAGATCCGGATAGCAATCAGCCCCAGCATTTT.

The chain has TRBV30 and TRBJ1-4; possibly TRBD1 for D (5 bases). This CDR3 is built from 13 residues. The germline V and J ends were trimmed by 3 bases and 5 bases, with 10 bases remaining between them. CDR1 and CDR2 from the germline V gene are GTSNPN and SVGIG (reference sequence). The CDR3 here is CAWRQVLNEKLFF. In DNA form, the CDR3 reads TGTGCCTGGAGACAGGTACTAAATGAAAAACTGTTTTTT.